The 25 T cell receptor beta chains below all came from one sample that was sequenced in a study of control samples from healthy donors and cancer patients. The table came from immunoSEQ multiplex PCR; TCRdb's copy has only in-frame clones and leaves some out. Of under 450,000 clones listed, about nine tenths are singletons. The sequenced sample was PBMCs. The receptors originated from a man aged 35-49 years with head and neck cancer.

This chain links TRBV7-3 with TRBJ1-1, with D unclear. This CDR3 is 13 amino acids long. CDR1 and CDR2 (germline): SGHTA, FQGTGA. Trimming stripped 3 bases from V and 1 base from J, with 6 bases between. CDR3 amino acids: CASSFERNTEAFF. The CDR3 DNA reads as TGTGCCAGCAGCTTTGAGAGGAACACTGAAGCTTTCTTT.

The genes are TRBV9 and TRBJ1-3; no clear D gene. The CDR3 runs to 14 residues. Germline V lookup: CDR1 SGDLS, CDR2 YYNGEE. The V end was cut by 7 bases, the J end by 2 bases, with 13 bases between. CDR3 protein: CASSKGGPGNTIYF. In DNA, the CDR3 is TGTGCCAGCTCAAAGGGCGGACCTGGAAACACCATATATTTT. The full variable domain, its missing parts supplied by reference TRBV9 and TRBJ1-3, is DSGVTQTPKHLITATGQRVTLRCSPRSGDLSVYWYQQSLDQGLQFLIQYYNGEERAKGNILERFSAQQFPDLHSELNLSSLELGDSALYFCASSKGGPGNTIYFGEGSWLTVV.

This chain uses TRBV21-1 with TRBJ2-1; no DNA check was done on the table's D call, TRBD1. TRBV21-1 has pseudogene status. CDR3 length: 16 amino acids. CDR3 DNA: TGTGCCAGCAGCCCCCAGGGGATAAGCTCCTACAATGAGCAGTTCTTC. Translating gives CASSPQGISSYNEQFF.

The chain combines TRBV9 with TRBJ1-3, with a weak D call TRBD1 (5 bases). CDR3 size: 16 residues. Trimming pared 2 bases from V and 2 bases from J, leaving 14 bases between. Germline lookup yields CDR1 SGDLS and CDR2 YYNGEE. CDR3 sequence (DNA): TGTGCCAGCAGCGTTCGGTGGGACGGTGCTGGAAACACCATATATTTT. Residues: CASSVRWDGAGNTIYF.

The chain carries TRBV30 and TRBJ1-2; D unresolved. The V end was cut by 3 bases, the J end by 6 bases, with 5 bases between. The V gene's germline CDR1 is GTSNPN and CDR2 SVGIG (reference sequence). CDR3 length equals 10 residues. The CDR3 DNA reads TGTGCCTGGAGCCAGGATGGCTACACCTTC. It specifies CAWSQDGYTF.

A word on this clone: Other DNA sequences of this sample code for an identical CDR3. The V gene is TRBV3-1 (or the pseudogene TRBV3-2), the J gene TRBJ1-4, with D unresolved. V lost 2 bases to trimming and J lost 8 bases, with 3 bases between them. This CDR3 comprises 11 residues. Germline V gives CDR1 LGHDT, CDR2 YNNKEL (reference sequence). The CDR3 region has the DNA TGTGCCAGCAGCCAAAGGGAAAAACTGTTTTTT. Translation gives CASSQREKLFF.

This chain uses TRBV5-1 with TRBJ2-2; D remains ambiguous. Germline values: CDR1 SGHRS, CDR2 YFSETQ. Trimming took 2 bases from V and 4 from J, leaving 15 bases between them. This CDR3 is 16 amino acids long. As DNA, the CDR3 is TGCGCCAGCAGCTTATATCTAGTTGGTACCACCGGGGAGCTGTTTTTT. It translates to CASSLYLVGTTGELFF. The whole variable domain, filled in from reference TRBV5-1 and TRBJ2-2, reads KAGVTQTPRYLIKTRGQQVTLSCSPISGHRSVSWYQQTPGQGLQFLFEYFSETQRNKGNFPGRFSGRQFSNSRSEMNVSTLELGDSALYLCASSLYLVGTTGELFFGEGSRLTVL.

The rearrangement links TRBV2 to TRBJ2-1; TRBD2 is a possible D gene (6 bases). Germline V gene lookup returns CDR1 SNHLY and CDR2 FYNNEI. The CDR3 is 16 amino acids. Deletions cut 4 bases from V and 2 bases from J, with 15 bases between. CDR3 amino acids: CASSGLGGRTYNEQFF. The CDR3 DNA reads TGTGCCAGCAGTGGATTGGGGGGAAGGACCTACAATGAGCAGTTCTTC.

The V call is TRBV5-1, the J call TRBJ1-1; D is undetermined. The V end was cut by 2 bases, the J end by 1 base, with 12 bases between. Looked up from germline, CDR1 is SGHRS and CDR2 is YFSETQ. The CDR3 length is 15 residues. CDR3 in amino acids: CASSFEGLGNTEAFF. The CDR3, as DNA: TGCGCCAGCAGCTTTGAGGGCCTCGGGAACACTGAAGCTTTCTTT.

This rearrangement joins TRBV9 to TRBJ1-1; a possible D gene is TRBD1 (5 bases). The germline V gene encodes CDR1 SGDLS and CDR2 YYNGEE. The CDR3 runs 15 residues. V was cut by 0 bases and J by 4 bases, with 13 bases left in between. The CDR3 spells CASSVGTGLSTEAFF. The CDR3 DNA follows: TGTGCCAGCAGCGTAGGAACGGGGCTGTCCACTGAAGCTTTCTTT.

The J gene is TRBJ2-5, the V gene TRBV5-1; tentatively, D is TRBD1 (5 bases). This CDR3 is 14 amino acids long. Germline values: CDR1 SGHRS, CDR2 YFSETQ. Trimming pared 2 bases from V and 3 bases from J, leaving 11 bases between. The CDR3: CASSFGQLEETQYF. Here the CDR3 DNA reads TGCGCCAGCAGCTTCGGACAATTGGAAGAGACCCAGTACTTC.

The genes are TRBV19 and TRBJ1-1; D gene ambiguous. The CDR3 sequence is 13 residues long. Between the trimmed V and J ends, which lost 5 bases and 10 bases, there was a span of 17 bases. From germline, CDR1 is LNHDA and CDR2 SQIVND (reference sequence). The CDR3 region has the DNA TGTGCCAGTAGTCCCGCCATCGGGTACGGAGCTTTCTTT. Translated, it gives CASSPAIGYGAFF.

This chain joins TRBV5-1 and TRBJ1-2, with TRBD1 identical over 9 bases. This CDR3 region has 15 residues. The J segment lost 2 bases and the V segment lost 1 base, leaving 3 bases of the junction unmatched. Germline loops: CDR1 SGHRS, CDR2 YFSETQ. The CDR3 DNA is TGCGCCAGCAGCTTGACAGGGGGCGTGAACTATGGCTACACCTTC. Translated, it gives CASSLTGGVNYGYTF.

The chain uses TRBV4-3 and TRBJ1-1, with D tentatively TRBD1 (6 bases). CDR1 and CDR2 from the germline V gene are LGHNA and YSLEER. This CDR3 has 15 residues. V gave up 0 bases and J gave up 2 bases, with 10 bases separating them. The CDR3 DNA reads as TGCGCCAGCAGCCAAGAGAACAGGGAAAACACTGAAGCTTTCTTT. This codes for CASSQENRENTEAFF.

The chain has TRBV18 and TRBJ2-2; D might be TRBD1 (7 bases). Germline V lookup: CDR1 KGHSH, CDR2 LQKENI. The germline V and J ends were trimmed by 0 bases and 6 bases, with 17 bases remaining between them. CDR3 length: 17 residues. The CDR3 DNA reads as TGTGCCAGCTCACCACCGCAGGGGGGAGCAGTCCCCGGGGAGCTGTTTTTT. It yields the protein CASSPPQGGAVPGELFF.

The rearrangement links TRBV3-1 (or the pseudogene TRBV3-2) to TRBJ2-2; 9 positions match TRBD1. Per the germline V gene, CDR1 is LGHDT and CDR2 is YNNKEL (reference sequence). Unmatched junction bases numbered 5, after V lost 3 bases and J lost 3 bases. This CDR3 is built from 16 residues. CDR3 amino acids: CASSQFGTGHTGELFF. The CDR3 coding sequence is TGTGCCAGCAGCCAGTTCGGGACAGGGCACACCGGGGAGCTGTTTTTT.

This chain uses TRBV19 with TRBJ2-1, with 9 positions matching TRBD1. Germline loops: CDR1 LNHDA, CDR2 SQIVND (reference sequence). There are 16 residues in the CDR3. V lost 5 bases and J lost 3; bases outside the gene matches: 8. For the CDR3, the DNA is TGTGCCAGTAGTGCAACCGGGACAGGGCACTACAATGAGCAGTTCTTC. Translated: CASSATGTGHYNEQFF.

The genes are TRBV2 and TRBJ2-5; a possible D gene is TRBD2 (6 bases). This CDR3 has 15 residues. Germline lookup yields CDR1 SNHLY and CDR2 FYNNEI. V lost 6 bases to trimming and J lost 5 bases, with 19 bases between them. The CDR3 DNA reads as TGTGCCAGCAGGGACAATAGCGGACCAGGGGAGACCCAGTACTTC. It is translated as CASRDNSGPGETQYF. Full variable domain (rest looked up from reference TRBV2 and TRBJ2-5): EPEVTQTPSHQVTQMGQEVILRCVPISNHLYFYWYRQILGQKVEFLVSFYNNEISEKSEIFDDQFSVERPDGSNFTLKIRSTKLEDSAMYFCASRDNSGPGETQYFGPGTRLLVL.

V and J are TRBV6-2 or TRBV6-3 and TRBJ2-2; no definite D call. Deletions cut 0 bases from V and 6 bases from J, with 14 bases between. This CDR3 has 16 amino acids. Germline V CDR1 and CDR2: MNHEY, SVGEGT. DNA for the CDR3: TGTGCCAGCAGTTACTCGAGCGTCGGACGGCCCGGGGAGCTGTTTTTT. As protein: CASSYSSVGRPGELFF.

The chain couples TRBV2 to TRBJ2-7; TRBD1 is a possible D gene (6 bases). The V end was cut by 6 bases, the J end by 6 bases, with 15 bases between. Per the germline V gene, CDR1 is SNHLY and CDR2 is FYNNEI. The CDR3 has 13 amino acids. The CDR3 spells CASRETTGTEQYF. Written as DNA, the CDR3 is TGTGCCAGCAGGGAAACCACAGGGACCGAGCAGTACTTC.

CDR3 nucleotides: TGTGCCAGTAAGGTGGCCGAGGAAAAACTGTTTTTT. It yields the protein CASKVAEEKLFF. The chain is built from TRBV19 and TRBJ1-4; D remains ambiguous. Looked up from germline, CDR1 is LNHDA and CDR2 is SQIVND (reference sequence). The CDR3 contains 12 residues. The V end lost 7 bases, the J end lost 8 bases, and 11 bases lay between the germline ends.

The V call is TRBV5-6, the J call TRBJ1-4, with unresolved D. This CDR3 region has 15 residues. Germline assignment: CDR1 SGHDT and CDR2 YYEEEE. Deletions cut 4 bases from V and 8 bases from J, with 18 bases between. The CDR3 sequence is CASSGSESRQEKLFF. The CDR3 DNA reads TGTGCCAGCAGCGGATCCGAGAGTCGTCAGGAAAAACTGTTTTTT.

The chain joins TRBV6-5 to TRBJ1-2; 8 bases map to TRBD1. Germline CDR1 and CDR2: MNHEY and SVGAGI. This CDR3 is built from 14 residues. J gave up 2 bases and V 8 bases, and 7 bases lay outside the gene matches. CDR3 sequence: CASRDRGVNYGYTF. The CDR3 DNA follows: TGTGCCAGCCGAGACAGGGGTGTAAACTATGGCTACACCTTC.

The rearrangement links TRBV28 to TRBJ1-6, with D possibly being TRBD1 (6 bases). CDR1 is MDHEN, CDR2 SYDVKM, per germline. Trimming removed 3 bases at V and 9 bases at J, with 15 bases between. The CDR3 sequence is 15 residues long. Written as DNA, the CDR3 is TGTGCCAGCAGTTTGGGGCAGGGGATTCGTTCACCCCTCCACTTT. This encodes CASSLGQGIRSPLHF.

The chain combines TRBV7-9 with TRBJ2-7; D is perhaps TRBD1 (5 bases). Per germline, CDR1 SEHNR and CDR2 FQNEAQ (reference sequence). The V gene lost 2 bases and the J gene lost 3 bases, with 17 bases spanning the gap. The CDR3 spans 16 residues. CDR3 region: CASSLRRSAGIYEQYF. The CDR3 DNA reads TGTGCCAGCAGCTTAAGGCGATCGGCAGGGATCTACGAGCAGTACTTC.